This entry features one T cell receptor beta chain sequence. Its antigen remains unidentified. The second PCR ran about 7 to 12 cycles with a sample-barcoded 5' primer and J-beta primers. TCRdb called the 5' RACE reads again in MiXCR, with one record for every CDR3 protein. The table lists 700,000 to 1,000,000 distinct CDR3 sequences, 44% of them singletons. This record comes from a study of blood T cells in healthy people across ages. Study-wide results and caveats: Estimates of total diversity, which came from one million sequenced T cells, were considered to be underestimates. More naive CD4+ cells and higher diversity marked long-lived donors relative to aged donors.

The V end was cut by 8 bases, the J end by 1 base, with 12 bases between. Germline CDR1 MDHEN, CDR2 SYDVKM. The CDR3 has 13 amino acids. The sequence derives from a man between 60 and 75 years old in good health. Sample: blood. This chain connects TRBV28 to TRBJ2-7, with D maybe TRBD2 (5 bases). CDR3 nucleotide sequence: TGTGCCAGCGCTCCCCAGCGGTCCTACGAGCAGTACTTC. Translated: CASAPQRSYEQYF.